These 10 T cell receptor beta chains share one sample of origin, sequenced in a study of cytomegalovirus exposure and HLA in healthy donors. The PCR ran on 60 Vbeta and 13 Jbeta primers. Profiled with immunoSEQ multiplex PCR; TCRdb holds only in-frame clones, not every one. Here the sample spans around 130,000 clones, approximately 80% being singletons. Sequencing used PBMCs. The receptors derive from a middle-aged woman in good health and CMV-seropositive.

The chain links TRBV27 to TRBJ2-3, with a tentative D call TRBD2 (6 bases). The CDR3 is 14 amino acids. Trimming stripped 8 bases from V and 8 bases from J, with 20 bases between. Germline V gene data show CDR1 as MNHEY and CDR2 as SMNVEV (reference sequence). CDR3 protein: CASGGSLRPGTQYF. As DNA, the CDR3 is TGTGCCAGCGGGGGGTCTCTACGGCCAGGTACGCAGTATTTT.

The gene calls are TRBV27 and TRBJ1-2; 8 nucleotides line up with TRBD1. V was pared by 10 bases and J by 1 base, with 11 bases of the junction left unmatched. Germline loops: CDR1 MNHEY, CDR2 SMNVEV (reference sequence). This CDR3 spans 15 amino acids. The DNA of the CDR3 is TGTGCCACCCAGCCCACAGGGGGAGTTAACTATGGCTACACCTTC. The encoded protein is CATQPTGGVNYGYTF.

This sequence joins TRBV7-9 and TRBJ1-4; TRBD1 matches 10 bases. The CDR3 has 15 amino acids. With V trimmed by 5 bases and J by 4 bases, 4 bases remained unmatched. Germline lookup yields CDR1 SEHNR and CDR2 FQNEAQ (reference sequence). The CDR3 sequence is CASSLWDRGNEKLFF. In DNA form, the CDR3 reads TGTGCCAGCAGCCTCTGGGACAGGGGTAATGAAAAACTGTTTTTT.

This clone was observed once. This chain links TRBV5-1 with TRBJ2-7; 7 positions match TRBD1. Germline assignment: CDR1 SGHRS and CDR2 YFSETQ. Trimming removed 0 bases from V and 3 bases from J; junction bases left unmatched: 3. The CDR3 length is 14 residues. The chain's CDR3 is CASSLAGQNYEQYF. As DNA, the CDR3 is TGCGCCAGCAGCTTGGCGGGACAGAACTACGAGCAGTACTTC.

This clone came up a few times. The gene calls are TRBV6-5 and TRBJ2-2; 7 bases agree with TRBD1. The CDR3 loop spans 14 amino acids. J gave up 6 bases and V 5 bases, and 6 bases lay outside the gene matches. CDR1 is MNHEY and CDR2 is SVGAGI in the germline V gene. DNA for the CDR3: TGTGCCAGCAGTAGGTACAGGGGACCCGGGGAGCTGTTTTTT. The encoded protein is CASSRYRGPGELFF.

The chain couples TRBV18 to TRBJ1-5; D unresolved. The V and J ends lost 2 bases and 2 bases respectively, with 4 bases between them. The germline CDR1 and CDR2 sequences are KGHSH and LQKENI. The CDR3 runs 13 residues. The CDR3 reads CASSPTGNQPQHF. CDR3 DNA: TGTGCCAGCTCACCAACAGGCAATCAGCCCCAGCATTTT.

The genes are TRBV29-1 and TRBJ2-1; 7 bases are a match to TRBD1. The germline CDR1 and CDR2 sequences are SQVTM and ANQGSEA. V was clipped by 7 bases and J by 1 base; unmatched bases: 4. The CDR3 consists of 13 residues. CDR3 protein: CSARQGSYNEQFF. The CDR3 DNA follows: TGCAGCGCTCGACAGGGTTCCTACAATGAGCAGTTCTTC.

The chain couples TRBV4-1 to TRBJ2-2, with TRBD2 as a possible D gene (6 bases). V dropped 0 bases and J dropped 1 base, with 12 bases sitting between them. The CDR3 has 17 amino acids. Germline V lookup: CDR1 MGHRA, CDR2 YSYEKL. CDR3 loop: CASSQDLAEENTGELFF. The CDR3 DNA sequence: TGCGCCAGCAGCCAAGATTTAGCGGAGGAGAACACCGGGGAGCTGTTTTTT.

The rearrangement links TRBV4-2 to TRBJ1-1; D unresolved. Germline CDR1 LGHNA, CDR2 YNFKEQ. V shed 1 base and J shed 0 bases, with 12 bases lying between them. This CDR3 region has 16 residues. This chain's CDR3 is CASSQVRRLMNTEAFF. The DNA of the CDR3 is TGTGCCAGCAGCCAAGTGAGGCGCTTAATGAACACTGAAGCTTTCTTT.

The rearrangement joins TRBV19 to TRBJ2-3; 11 bases agree with TRBD2. Unmatched junction bases numbered 10, after V lost 4 bases and J lost 4 bases. Germline V lookup: CDR1 LNHDA, CDR2 SQIVND (reference sequence). The CDR3 consists of 17 residues. The CDR3 nucleotides read TGTGCCAGTAGTACTCTTAGCGGGGGGGTGTATCCAGATACGCAGTATTTT. The encoded protein is CASSTLSGGVYPDTQYF.